These 4 T cell receptor beta chains were all obtained from the same sample, sequenced in a study of cytotoxic CD8 clonotypes in ibrutinib-treated CLL. TCRdb keeps only in-frame clones here, not all; method: immunoSEQ multiplex PCR. In the table there are approximately 340,000 clones, over 55% of which are singletons. The material was PBMCs, obtained after 36 months of ibrutinib treatment. These receptors were obtained from a human donor with chronic lymphocytic leukemia.

The chain is built from TRBV27 and TRBJ2-7; D is uncertain. V was pared by 2 bases and J by 1 base, with 9 bases between. This CDR3 is 14 amino acids long. Germline V CDR1 and CDR2: MNHEY, SMNVEV (reference sequence). The CDR3 DNA sequence: TGTGCCAGCAGTTTAGTTGCTACATCCTACGAGCAGTACTTC. Translating gives CASSLVATSYEQYF.

This clone was detected a few times. This chain joins TRBV9 and TRBJ1-4; D call uncertain. From germline, CDR1 is SGDLS and CDR2 YYNGEE. The ends were cut back, 0 bases at V and 10 bases at J, with 10 bases in the middle. The CDR3 sequence is 13 residues long. CDR3 residues: CASSVAVEGKLFF. The CDR3 DNA sequence: TGTGCCAGCAGCGTAGCGGTTGAGGGAAAACTGTTTTTT.

This clone appeared a single time. The genes are TRBV28 and TRBJ1-3; D unclear. The CDR3 length is 16 residues. With 4 bases removed from V and 0 bases from J, the gap between germline ends came to 13 bases. Germline CDR1 MDHEN, CDR2 SYDVKM. The CDR3 region is CASSSPDSPSGNTIYF. In DNA form, the CDR3 reads TGTGCCAGCAGTTCCCCCGATAGCCCCTCTGGAAACACCATATATTTT.

The chain couples TRBV19 to TRBJ1-5; tentatively, D is TRBD1 (5 bases). Trimming removed 5 bases at V and 4 bases at J, with 15 bases between. CDR1 LNHDA and CDR2 SQIVND come from the germline V gene (reference sequence). The CDR3 totals 15 residues. CDR3: CASSPDAGENQPQHF. For the CDR3, the DNA is TGTGCCAGTAGTCCGGACGCGGGGGAGAATCAGCCCCAGCATTTT.